One and the same sample provided the 10 T cell receptor beta chains below, sequenced in a study of blood T cells in healthy people across ages. The second PCR ran roughly 6 to 11 cycles with a sample-barcoded 5' primer and J-beta primers. TCRdb reprocessed the 5' RACE reads via MiXCR and lists one record per CDR3 protein. The sample carries approximately 1,700,000 distinct CDR3 sequences, around 42% recorded once. Sequences were obtained from blood. The origin of the receptors is a human donor in good health.

This clonotype was found a few times. J is TRBJ2-5 and V is TRBV13; unclear D gene. V shed 5 bases and J shed 5 bases, with 15 bases lying between them. In germline, CDR1 is PRHDT, CDR2 FYEKMQ (reference sequence). This CDR3 spans 14 amino acids. The CDR3 spells CASSPPNDFETQYF. CDR3 in DNA: TGTGCCAGCAGCCCCCCGAATGACTTCGAGACCCAGTACTTC.

This clonotype was found a few times. J is TRBJ2-1 and V is TRBV29-1; D could derive from TRBD1 or TRBD2 (5 bases each). The CDR3 runs 14 residues. Germline-derived CDR1 and CDR2 are SQVTM and ANQGSEA. Trimming stripped 4 bases from V and 6 bases from J, with 16 bases between. CDR3 in amino acids: CSVAQGLGGNEQFF. CDR3 nucleotide sequence: TGCAGCGTTGCTCAGGGTCTTGGGGGCAATGAGCAGTTCTTC.

This clonotype was observed a few times. The chain uses TRBV20-1 and TRBJ2-3, with a tentative D call TRBD2 (6 bases). V shed 4 bases and J shed 4 bases, with 18 bases lying between them. CDR3 length: 15 residues. Germline-derived CDR1 and CDR2 are DFQATT and SNEGSKA (reference sequence). CDR3 sequence reads: CSANRDSQPPDTQYF. CDR3 coding DNA: TGCAGTGCTAACCGGGACTCCCAACCCCCAGATACGCAGTATTTT.

This clonotype was seen more than once but under ten times. This chain links TRBV20-1 with TRBJ2-7; D possibly matches TRBD1 or TRBD2 (5 bases each). The V gene's germline CDR1 is DFQATT and CDR2 SNEGSKA (reference sequence). V was cut by 6 bases and J by 1 base, with 16 bases left in between. The length of the CDR3 is 14 residues. The CDR3 DNA is TGCAGTGCCATGAAACCGGGACCTTCCTACGAGCAGTACTTC. As protein: CSAMKPGPSYEQYF.

V is TRBV20-1 and J is TRBJ1-2, with TRBD1 matching 9 bases. The length of the CDR3 is 15 residues. From germline, CDR1 is DFQATT and CDR2 SNEGSKA (reference sequence). V trimming: 0 bases; J trimming: 3 bases; junction bases outside the gene matches: 5. CDR3 sequence: CSARDSGQGDYGYTF. Here the CDR3 DNA reads TGCAGTGCTAGAGATTCGGGACAGGGTGACTATGGCTACACCTTC.

V is TRBV20-1 and J is TRBJ2-1; 8 nucleotides line up with TRBD1. Per germline, CDR1 DFQATT and CDR2 SNEGSKA (reference sequence). Unmatched junction bases numbered 23, after V lost 6 bases and J lost 10 bases. The CDR3 length is 17 residues. The CDR3 loop reads CSAESGTGHMGYYEQFF. CDR3 sequence (DNA): TGCAGTGCAGAGTCCGGGACAGGTCATATGGGGTACTACGAGCAGTTCTTC.

The rearrangement joins TRBV20-1 to TRBJ2-3, with D perhaps being TRBD1 or TRBD2 (5 bases each). The length of the CDR3 is 12 residues. The germline V gene has CDR1 DFQATT and CDR2 SNEGSKA (reference sequence). V was pared by 3 bases and J by 14 bases, with 18 bases between. The CDR3 DNA is TGCAGTGCTAGGGACCGGGACCTCACCTGGTATTTT. Translation gives CSARDRDLTWYF.

The V gene is TRBV6-6, the J gene TRBJ2-1, with TRBD2 identical over 8 bases. This CDR3 is 17 amino acids long. Germline V lookup: CDR1 MNHNY, CDR2 SVGAGI (reference sequence). Germline trimming cut 0 bases from V and 8 bases from J; bases unmatched to any gene: 12. In DNA, the CDR3 is TGTGCCAGCAGTTACTCGACGGGGAAGCGGGGGAAACATGAGCAGTTCTTC. It is translated as CASSYSTGKRGKHEQFF.

This clonotype occurred a few times. The chain joins TRBV27 to TRBJ2-7, with a weak D call TRBD2 (5 bases). CDR1 and CDR2 (germline): MNHEY, SMNVEV (reference sequence). The CDR3 extends over 15 amino acids. The germline V and J ends were trimmed by 5 bases and 0 bases, with 14 bases remaining between them. DNA of the CDR3: TGTGCCAGCAGTGACTACACGGCGAGCTCCTACGAGCAGTACTTC. Translation gives CASSDYTASSYEQYF.

The sample holds one count of this clonotype. One end of the junction does not line up with germline, which may come from a read error. J is TRBJ1-2 and V is TRBV24-1; D ambiguous. The CDR3 is 14 amino acids. Looked up from germline, CDR1 is KGHDR and CDR2 is SFDVKD. In nucleotides, the CDR3 is TGTGCCACCAGCGATTTGGGCAGTACTTATGGCTACACCTTC. Translation gives CATSDLGSTYGYTF.